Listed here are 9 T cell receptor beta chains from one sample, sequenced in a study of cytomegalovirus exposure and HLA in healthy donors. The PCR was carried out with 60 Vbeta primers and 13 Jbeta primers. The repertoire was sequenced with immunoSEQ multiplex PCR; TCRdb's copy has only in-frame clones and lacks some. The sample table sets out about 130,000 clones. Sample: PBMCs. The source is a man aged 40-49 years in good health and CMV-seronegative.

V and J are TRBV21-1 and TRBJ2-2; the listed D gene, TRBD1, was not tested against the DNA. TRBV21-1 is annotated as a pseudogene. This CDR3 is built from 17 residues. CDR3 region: CASSKAQDRVSTGELFF. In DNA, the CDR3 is TGTGCCAGCAGCAAAGCGCAGGACAGGGTGTCCACCGGGGAGCTGTTTTTT.

CDR3 sequence reads: CASTIGGTGGNQPQHF. In DNA, the CDR3 is TGTGCCAGCACAATCGGGGGGACAGGGGGCAATCAGCCCCAGCATTTT. The gene calls are TRBV2 and TRBJ1-5; 10 bases align to TRBD1. CDR1 and CDR2 from the germline V gene are SNHLY and FYNNEI. CDR3 length: 16 amino acids. The junction had 8 bases not matched to a gene; V was cut back by 7 bases and J by 2 bases.

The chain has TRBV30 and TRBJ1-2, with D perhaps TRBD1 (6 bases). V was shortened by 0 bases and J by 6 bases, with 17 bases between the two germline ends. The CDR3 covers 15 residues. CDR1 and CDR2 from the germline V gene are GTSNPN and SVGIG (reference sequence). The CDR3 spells CAWSVKRDKGNGYTF. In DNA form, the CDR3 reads TGTGCCTGGAGTGTAAAGAGGGACAAGGGGAATGGCTACACCTTC.

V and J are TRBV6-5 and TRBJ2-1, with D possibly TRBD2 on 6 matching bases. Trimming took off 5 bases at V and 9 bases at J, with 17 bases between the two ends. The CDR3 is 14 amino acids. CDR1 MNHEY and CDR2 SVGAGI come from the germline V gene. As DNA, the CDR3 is TGTGCCAGCAGTGACCCACTAGGAGGGATTGAGCAGTTCTTC. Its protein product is CASSDPLGGIEQFF.

The CDR3 region is CASSATSFEQYF. As DNA, the CDR3 is TGTGCCAGCAGCGCCACTAGCTTCGAGCAGTACTTC. The chain links TRBV2 to TRBJ2-7, with D possibly being TRBD2 (6 bases). The CDR3 spans 12 residues. V lost 6 bases and J lost 6, with 12 bases in between. From germline, CDR1 is SNHLY and CDR2 FYNNEI.

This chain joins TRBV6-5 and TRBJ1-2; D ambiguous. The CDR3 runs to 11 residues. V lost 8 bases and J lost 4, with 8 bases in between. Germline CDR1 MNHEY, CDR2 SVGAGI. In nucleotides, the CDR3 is TGTGCCAGCCATTCAGGCTATGGCTACACCTTC. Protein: CASHSGYGYTF.

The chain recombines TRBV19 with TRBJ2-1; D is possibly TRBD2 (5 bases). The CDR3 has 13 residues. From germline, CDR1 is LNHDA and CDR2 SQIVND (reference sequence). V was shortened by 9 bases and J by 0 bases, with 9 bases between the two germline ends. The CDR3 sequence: CASLASSYNEQFF. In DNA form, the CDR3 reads TGTGCCAGCCTAGCCTCCTCCTACAATGAGCAGTTCTTC.

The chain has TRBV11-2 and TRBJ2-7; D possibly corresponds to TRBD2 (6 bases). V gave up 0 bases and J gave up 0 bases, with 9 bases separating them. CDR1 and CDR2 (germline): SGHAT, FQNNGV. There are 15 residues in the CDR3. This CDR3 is CASSLEGLPSYEQYF. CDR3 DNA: TGTGCCAGCAGCTTAGAAGGACTACCCTCCTACGAGCAGTACTTC.

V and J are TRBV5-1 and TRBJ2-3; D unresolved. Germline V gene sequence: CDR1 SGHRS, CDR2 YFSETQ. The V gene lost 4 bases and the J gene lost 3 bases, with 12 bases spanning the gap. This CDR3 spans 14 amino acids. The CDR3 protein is CASSLGSKTDTQYF. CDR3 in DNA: TGCGCCAGCAGCCTCGGGTCGAAAACAGATACGCAGTATTTT.